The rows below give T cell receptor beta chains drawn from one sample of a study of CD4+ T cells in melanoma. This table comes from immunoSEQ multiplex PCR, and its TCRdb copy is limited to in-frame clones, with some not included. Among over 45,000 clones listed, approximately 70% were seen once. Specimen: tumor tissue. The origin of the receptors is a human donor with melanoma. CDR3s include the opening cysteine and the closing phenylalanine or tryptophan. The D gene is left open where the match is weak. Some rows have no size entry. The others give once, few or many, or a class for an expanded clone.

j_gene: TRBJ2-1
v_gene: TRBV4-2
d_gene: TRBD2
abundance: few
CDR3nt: TGTGCCAGCAGCCAAAGGCTAGCGGGGGGCCAAGGCGAGCAGTTCTTC
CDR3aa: CASSQRLAGGQGEQFF

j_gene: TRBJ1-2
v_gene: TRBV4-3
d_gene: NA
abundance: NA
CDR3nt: TGCGCCAGCAGCCAAGACGGGAATGGCTACACCTTC
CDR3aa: CASSQDGNGYTF

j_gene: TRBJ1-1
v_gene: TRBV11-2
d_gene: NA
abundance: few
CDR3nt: TGTGCCAGCTTTAAGGGTTTGGAAGCTTTCTTT
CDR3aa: CASFKGLEAFF

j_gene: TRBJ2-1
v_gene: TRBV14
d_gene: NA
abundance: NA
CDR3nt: TGTGCCAGCAGCCAGGGGATGAGCTCCTACAATGAGCAGTTCTTC
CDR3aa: CASSQGMSSYNEQFF

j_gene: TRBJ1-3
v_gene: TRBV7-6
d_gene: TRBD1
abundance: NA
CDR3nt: TGTGCCAGCAGCTTAGAGGCAGGGGGCGGAAGCACCATATATTTT
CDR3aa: CASSLEAGGGSTIYF

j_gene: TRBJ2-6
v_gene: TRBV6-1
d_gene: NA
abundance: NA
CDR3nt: TGTGCCACCGAACGCGGGGGCGACGGGGCCAACGTCCTGACTTTC
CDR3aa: CATERGGDGANVLTF

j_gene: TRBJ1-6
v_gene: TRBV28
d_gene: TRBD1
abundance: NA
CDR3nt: TGTGCCAGCAGTTTTTGGGACAGGGCTAATTCACCCCTCCACTTT
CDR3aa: CASSFWDRANSPLHF

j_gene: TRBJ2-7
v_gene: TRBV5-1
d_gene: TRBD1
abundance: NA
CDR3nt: TGCGCCAGCAGCTCGGGACAGGGACCCTACGAGCAGTACTTC
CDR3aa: CASSSGQGPYEQYF

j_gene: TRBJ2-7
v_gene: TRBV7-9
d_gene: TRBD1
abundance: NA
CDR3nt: TGTGCCAGCAGCCCCCGGACAGGCCCTATACCCTACGAGCAGTACTTC
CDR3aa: CASSPRTGPIPYEQYF

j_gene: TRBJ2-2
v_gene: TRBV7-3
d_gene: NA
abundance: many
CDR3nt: TGTGCCAGCAGCTTATTCCCGGGTTGGAACACCGGGGAGCTGTTTTTT
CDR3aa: CASSLFPGWNTGELFF

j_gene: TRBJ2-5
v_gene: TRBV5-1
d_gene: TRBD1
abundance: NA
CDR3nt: TGCGCCAGCAGCTTCCAGGGGGTTCAAGAGACCCAGTACTTC
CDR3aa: CASSFQGVQETQYF

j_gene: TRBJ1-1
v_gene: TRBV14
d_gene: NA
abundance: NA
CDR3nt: TGTGCCAGCAGCCAAACACCACAGGGTGAGAACACTGAAGCTTTCTTT
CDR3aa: CASSQTPQGENTEAFF

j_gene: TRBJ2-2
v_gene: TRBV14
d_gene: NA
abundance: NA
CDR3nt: TGTGCCAGCAGCCAGGGCAGTACCGGGGAGCTGTTTTTT
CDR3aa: CASSQGSTGELFF

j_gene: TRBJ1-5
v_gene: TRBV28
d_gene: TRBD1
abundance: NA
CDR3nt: TGTGCCAGCAGTTTTTCGGACAGGGGACGGAGTCAGCCCCAGCATTTT
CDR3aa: CASSFSDRGRSQPQHF

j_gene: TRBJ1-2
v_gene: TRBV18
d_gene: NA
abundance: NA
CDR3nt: TGTGCCAGCTCCAACAGGTTTGGCTACACCTTC
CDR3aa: CASSNRFGYTF

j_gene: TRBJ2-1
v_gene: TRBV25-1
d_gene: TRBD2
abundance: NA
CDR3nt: TGTGCCAGCAGTGAGGCGGGGGGGCGGAATGAGCAGTTCTTC
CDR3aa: CASSEAGGRNEQFF

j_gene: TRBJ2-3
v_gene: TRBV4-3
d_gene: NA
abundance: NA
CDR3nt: TGCGCCAGCAGCCCCGAGGCAGTATCTTTCACAGATACGCAGTATTTT
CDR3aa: CASSPEAVSFTDTQYF

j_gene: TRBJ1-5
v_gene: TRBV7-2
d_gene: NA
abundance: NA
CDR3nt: TGTGCCAGCAGCTTAGGGCTGGAGGGCAGCAATCAGCCCCAGCATTTT
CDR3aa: CASSLGLEGSNQPQHF

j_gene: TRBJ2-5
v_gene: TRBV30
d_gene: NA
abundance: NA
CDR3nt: TGTGCCTGGAGTGTATCGGGGTTTGGGACCCAGTACTTC
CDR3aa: CAWSVSGFGTQYF

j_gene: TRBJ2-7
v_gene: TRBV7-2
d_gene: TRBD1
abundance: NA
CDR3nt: TGTGCCAGCAGCTTACCCCGGGACAGGGTTTCCTACGAGCAGTACTTC
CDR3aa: CASSLPRDRVSYEQYF

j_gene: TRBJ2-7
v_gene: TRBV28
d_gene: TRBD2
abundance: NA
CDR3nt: TGTGCCAGCAGTCCTAGCGGGGGATTTGAGGGCTACGAGCAGTACTTC
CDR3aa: CASSPSGGFEGYEQYF

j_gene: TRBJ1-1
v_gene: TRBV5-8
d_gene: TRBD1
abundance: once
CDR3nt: TGTGCCAGCAGCGGGGGACAGGCAGGCACTGAAGCTTTCTTT
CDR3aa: CASSGGQAGTEAFF

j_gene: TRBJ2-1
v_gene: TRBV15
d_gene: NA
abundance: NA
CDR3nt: TGTGCCACCAGCAGAGGAGGTGTCGGGAATGAGCAGTTCTTC
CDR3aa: CATSRGGVGNEQFF

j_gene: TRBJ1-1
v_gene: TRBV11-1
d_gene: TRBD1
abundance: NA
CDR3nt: TGTGCCAGCAGCTTACCACAGGGGGTTAGGACTGAAGCTTTCTTT
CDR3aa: CASSLPQGVRTEAFF

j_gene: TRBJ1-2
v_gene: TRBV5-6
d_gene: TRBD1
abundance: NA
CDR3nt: TGTGCCAGCAGCTCTCCGCCGGGACAGGGGCACAAGGGCTACACCTTC
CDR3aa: CASSSPPGQGHKGYTF

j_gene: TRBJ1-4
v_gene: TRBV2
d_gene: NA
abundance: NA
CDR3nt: TGTGCCAGCCTACAGGGAACGGGTAATGAAAAACTGTTTTTT
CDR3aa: CASLQGTGNEKLFF

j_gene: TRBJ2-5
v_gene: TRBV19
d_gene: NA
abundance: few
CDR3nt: TGTGCCAGTAGTATTGGGGGAAAGGAAGAGACCCAGTACTTC
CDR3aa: CASSIGGKEETQYF

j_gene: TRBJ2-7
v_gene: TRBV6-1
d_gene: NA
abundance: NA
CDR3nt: TGTGCCAGCAGTGAAGCGGGGGTTTTAGAGCAGTACTTC
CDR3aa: CASSEAGVLEQYF

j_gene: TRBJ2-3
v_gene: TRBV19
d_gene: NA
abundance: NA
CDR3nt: TGTGCCAGTAGTATAGATCCAAGCGATACGCAGTATTTT
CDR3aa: CASSIDPSDTQYF

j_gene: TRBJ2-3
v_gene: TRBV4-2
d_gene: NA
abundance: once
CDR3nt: TGTGCCAGCAGCCAAGGGGTGAGCACAGATACGCAGTATTTT
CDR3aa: CASSQGVSTDTQYF

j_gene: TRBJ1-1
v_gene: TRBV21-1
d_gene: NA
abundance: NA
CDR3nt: TGTGCCAGCAGCAAAGATCGGCACAAGAACACTGAAGCTTTCTTT
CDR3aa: CASSKDRHKNTEAFF

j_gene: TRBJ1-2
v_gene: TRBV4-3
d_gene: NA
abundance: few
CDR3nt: TGCGCCAGCAGCCAAGTGATAGGAGCCTATGGCTACACCTTC
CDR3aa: CASSQVIGAYGYTF

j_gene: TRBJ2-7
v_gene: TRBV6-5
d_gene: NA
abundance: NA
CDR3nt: TGTGCCAGCAGCGCGGTGGACACCTACGAGCAGTACTTC
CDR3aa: CASSAVDTYEQYF

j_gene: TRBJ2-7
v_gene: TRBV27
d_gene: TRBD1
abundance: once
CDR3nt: TGTGCCAGCAGTCCCAACGAGGGGGCCGCTTACGAGCAGTACTTC
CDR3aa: CASSPNEGAAYEQYF

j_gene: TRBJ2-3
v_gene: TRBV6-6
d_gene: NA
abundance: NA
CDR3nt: TGTGCCAGCATGATTGAGGCCAGCGGCACAGATACGCAGTATTTT
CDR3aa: CASMIEASGTDTQYF

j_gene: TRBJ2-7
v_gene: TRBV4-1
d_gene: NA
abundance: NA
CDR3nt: TGCGCCAGCAGCCAAGGACAGCTTCAGAACTCCTACGAGCAGTACTTC
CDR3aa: CASSQGQLQNSYEQYF

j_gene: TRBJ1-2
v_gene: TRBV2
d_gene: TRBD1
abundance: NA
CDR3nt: TGTGCCAGCAACAGACAGGGTTATCATGGCTACACCTTC
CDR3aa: CASNRQGYHGYTF

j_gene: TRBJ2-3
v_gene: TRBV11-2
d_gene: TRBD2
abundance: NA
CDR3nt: TGTGCCAGCAGCTTAGATCAACTAGCGGGGGGGCCAGATACGCAGTATTTT
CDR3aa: CASSLDQLAGGPDTQYF

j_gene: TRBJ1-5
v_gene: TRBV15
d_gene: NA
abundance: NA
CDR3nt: TGTGCCACCAGCAAGAGCGGGGGGATCAATCAGCCCCAGCATTTT
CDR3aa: CATSKSGGINQPQHF

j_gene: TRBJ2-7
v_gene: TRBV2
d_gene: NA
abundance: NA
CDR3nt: TGTGCCAGCAGTGAAGGGCGGACCTACGAGCAGTACTTC
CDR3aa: CASSEGRTYEQYF

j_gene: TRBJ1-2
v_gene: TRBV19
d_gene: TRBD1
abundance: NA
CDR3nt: TGTGCCAGTAGTACCCAACGACAGGGACGGAACTATGGCTACACCTTC
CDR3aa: CASSTQRQGRNYGYTF

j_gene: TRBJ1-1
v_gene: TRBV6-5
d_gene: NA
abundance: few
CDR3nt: TGTGCCAGCAGTCACCGGCTGAACACTGAAGCTTTCTTT
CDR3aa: CASSHRLNTEAFF

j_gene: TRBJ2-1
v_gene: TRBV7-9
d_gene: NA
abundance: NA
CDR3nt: TGTGCCAGCAGCCGGCGGGAACTCCGGAATGAGCAGTTCTTC
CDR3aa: CASSRRELRNEQFF

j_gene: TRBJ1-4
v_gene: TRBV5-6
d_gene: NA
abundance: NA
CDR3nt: TGTGCCAGCAGCTTAGGGACGCCAGAAAAACTGTTTTTT
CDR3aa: CASSLGTPEKLFF

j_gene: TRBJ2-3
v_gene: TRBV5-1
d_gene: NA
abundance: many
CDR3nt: TGCGCCAGCACACCCGGGACCGAGAGAAATACGCAGTATTTT
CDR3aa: CASTPGTERNTQYF

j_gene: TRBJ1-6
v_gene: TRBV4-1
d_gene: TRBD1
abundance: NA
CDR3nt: TGCGCCAGCAGCCACCTGACGACAGGGAAGGCGAAATCACCCCTCCACTTT
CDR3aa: CASSHLTTGKAKSPLHF

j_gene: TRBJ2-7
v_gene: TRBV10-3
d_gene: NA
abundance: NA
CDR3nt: TGTGCCATCAGTGGGGAGGATATACCCTACGAGCAGTACTTC
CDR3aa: CAISGEDIPYEQYF

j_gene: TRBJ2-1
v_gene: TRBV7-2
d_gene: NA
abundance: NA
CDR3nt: TGTGCCAGCAGCTTGCAAACATCGACTGTCTACAATGAGCAGTTCTTC
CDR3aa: CASSLQTSTVYNEQFF

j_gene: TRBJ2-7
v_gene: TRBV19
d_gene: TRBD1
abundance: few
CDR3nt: TGTGCCAGTAGTATCTTCCCTGGGACAGGCTACGAGCAGTACTTC
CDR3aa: CASSIFPGTGYEQYF

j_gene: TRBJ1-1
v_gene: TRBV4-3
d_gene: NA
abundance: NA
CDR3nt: TGCGCCAGCAGCCAAGATGTGACCAAGGTGAACACTGAAGCTTTCTTT
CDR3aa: CASSQDVTKVNTEAFF

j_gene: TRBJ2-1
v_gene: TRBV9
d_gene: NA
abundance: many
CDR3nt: TGTGCCAGCAGCGTAGGCTCCTCGCGGCACAATGAGCAGTTCTTC
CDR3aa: CASSVGSSRHNEQFF

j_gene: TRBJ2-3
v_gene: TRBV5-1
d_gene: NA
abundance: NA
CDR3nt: TGCGCCAGCAGCTTCGGGAACACCAAGGGGGATACGCAGTATTTT
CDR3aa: CASSFGNTKGDTQYF